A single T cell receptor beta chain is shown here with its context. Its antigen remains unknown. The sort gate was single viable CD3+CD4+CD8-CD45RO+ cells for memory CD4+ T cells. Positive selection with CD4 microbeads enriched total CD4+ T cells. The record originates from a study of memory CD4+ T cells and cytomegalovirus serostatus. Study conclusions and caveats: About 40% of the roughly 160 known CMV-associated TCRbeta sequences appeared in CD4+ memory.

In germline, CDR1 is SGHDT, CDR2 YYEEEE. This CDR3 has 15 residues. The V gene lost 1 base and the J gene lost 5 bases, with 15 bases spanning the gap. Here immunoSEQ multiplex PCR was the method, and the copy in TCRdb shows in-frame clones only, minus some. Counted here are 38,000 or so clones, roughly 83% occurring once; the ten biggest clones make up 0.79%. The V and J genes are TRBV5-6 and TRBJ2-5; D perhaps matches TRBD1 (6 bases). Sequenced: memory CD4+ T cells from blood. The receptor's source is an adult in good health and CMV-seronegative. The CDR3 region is CASSLKSGVGETQYF. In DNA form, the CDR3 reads TGTGCCAGCAGCTTGAAGTCAGGGGTTGGGGAGACCCAGTACTTC. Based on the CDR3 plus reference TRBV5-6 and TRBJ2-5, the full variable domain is DAGVTQSPTHLIKTRGQQVTLRCSPKSGHDTVSWYQQALGQGPQFIFQYYEEEERQRGNFPDRFSGHQFPNYSSELNVNALLLGDSALYLCASSLKSGVGETQYFGPGTRLLVL.